This TCR beta chain was obtained from a study of cytomegalovirus exposure and HLA in healthy donors. The CDR3 consists of 15 residues. With V trimmed by 7 bases and J by 8 bases, 8 bases remained unmatched. Germline CDR1 is LNHDA and CDR2 is SQIVND (reference sequence). Points on this clone: Its antigen remains unknown.

Using immunoSEQ multiplex PCR, the repertoire was profiled, and TCRdb retains in-frame clones only, with some absent. The table has just over 65,000 clones, 95% to 98% seen once. Regarding the study as a whole: Generally TCR sequences proved uncommon, though certain public TCRs appeared in numerous donors. A few CMV-associated chains were confirmed in vitro to be specific for CMV antigens. The listing of roughly 160 TCR beta chains classed them as cytomegalovirus-associated. Both high specificity and high sensitivity reportedly marked the classifier's diagnosis of cytomegalovirus status.

The sequenced sample was PBMCs. V usage is TRBV19 and J usage is TRBJ2-2, with 12 bases matching TRBD2. This clonotype originated in a woman aged 18-29 years in good health and CMV-seropositive. The CDR3 loop reads CASTPETSGSGELFF. The CDR3, as DNA: TGTGCCAGTACTCCGGAGACTAGCGGGAGTGGGGAGCTGTTTTTT.